This T cell receptor beta chain was captured in a study of OX40 agonist ivuxolimab in advanced cancers. CDR3 length equals 17 residues. The germline V gene has CDR1 MDHEN and CDR2 SYDVKM. The trim removed 4 bases at V and 1 base at J, leaving 13 bases unmatched. Libraries were prepared by immunoSEQ multiplex PCR; TCRdb keeps only in-frame clonotypes and omits some of them. This sample has 50,000 to 70,000 clones; over 75% occur once, and the top ten carry more than 13%. This clone was seen a single time. This sequence was found in an adult with an advanced solid tumor such as melanoma, head and neck, liver or kidney cancer. The chain joins TRBV28 to TRBJ2-7; 7 nucleotides agree with TRBD2. Sequenced here: CD4+ or CD8+ T cells sorted from blood, sampled in a trial of the OX40 agonist ivuxolimab. The CDR3 protein is CASSYPISSGPSYEQYF. For the CDR3, the DNA is TGTGCCAGCAGTTACCCCATTAGTAGCGGGCCTTCCTACGAGCAGTACTTC.